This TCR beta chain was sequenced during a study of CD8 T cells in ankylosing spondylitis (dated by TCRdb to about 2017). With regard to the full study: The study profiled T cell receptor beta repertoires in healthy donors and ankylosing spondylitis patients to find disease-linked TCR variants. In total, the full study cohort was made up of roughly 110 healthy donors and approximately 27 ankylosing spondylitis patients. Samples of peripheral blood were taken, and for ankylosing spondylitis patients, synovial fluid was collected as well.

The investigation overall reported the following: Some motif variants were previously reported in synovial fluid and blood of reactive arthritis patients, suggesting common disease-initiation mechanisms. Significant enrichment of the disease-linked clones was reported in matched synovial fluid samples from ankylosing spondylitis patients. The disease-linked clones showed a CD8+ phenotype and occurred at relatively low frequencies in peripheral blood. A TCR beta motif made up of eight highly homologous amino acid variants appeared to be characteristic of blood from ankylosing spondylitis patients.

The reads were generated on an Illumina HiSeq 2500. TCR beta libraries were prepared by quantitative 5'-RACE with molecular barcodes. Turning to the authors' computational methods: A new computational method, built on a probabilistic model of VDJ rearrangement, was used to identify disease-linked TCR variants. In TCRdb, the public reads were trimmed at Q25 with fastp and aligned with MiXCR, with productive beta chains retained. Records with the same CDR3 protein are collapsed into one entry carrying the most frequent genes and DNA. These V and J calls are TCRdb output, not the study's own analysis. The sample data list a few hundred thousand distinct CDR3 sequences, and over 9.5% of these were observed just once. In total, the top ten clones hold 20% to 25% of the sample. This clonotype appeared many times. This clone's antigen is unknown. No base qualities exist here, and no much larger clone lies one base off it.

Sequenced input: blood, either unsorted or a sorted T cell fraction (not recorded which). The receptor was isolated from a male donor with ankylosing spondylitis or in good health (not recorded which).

The nucleotides read TGTGCCAGCAGCTCACAGGGGGGGAATCAGCCCCAGCATTTT. Translated, this gives CASSSQGGNQPQHF. The chain links TRBV12-3 or TRBV12-4 with TRBJ1-5; the central 8 bases match TRBD1. The CDR3 spans 14 residues, from the cysteine through the phenylalanine. CDR3 DNA only is kept here, 42 bases in frame from base 1. Unmatched junction bases come to 5, with V trimmed by 6 bases and J by 4 bases.